Sequencing of this T cell receptor (beta chain) was carried out in a study of graft-versus-host responses after intestinal transplantation. Trimming stripped 2 bases from V and 2 bases from J, with 10 bases between. The CDR3 is 15 amino acids. Germline V gene sequence: CDR1 MGHRA, CDR2 YSYEKL. Using immunoSEQ multiplex PCR, the repertoire was profiled, and TCRdb retains in-frame clones only, with some absent. The sample lists about 41,000 clones, roughly 95% seen once, with about 0.55% in the top ten. About this clone itself: Its specificity is not known.

The sequence was obtained from a human donor who was the organ donor for an intestinal transplant. The chain has TRBV4-1 and TRBJ2-1; D perhaps matches TRBD1 (5 bases). The input for sequencing was unstimulated CD8+ T cells sorted from spleen or lymph node cells, taken before transplant. The CDR3 DNA reads as TGCGCCAGCAGCCAAAGAGACAGTCCCTACAATGAGCAGTTCTTC. As protein: CASSQRDSPYNEQFF.